One sample yielded the 31 T cell receptor beta chains listed below, sequenced in a study of CD4 T cells in relation to SARS-CoV-2 and coronaviruses. The method was immunoSEQ multiplex PCR; TCRdb's version includes in-frame clones alone and lacks a portion of them. The repertoire includes 20,000 to 25,000 clones, around 78% of them detected once, and around 17% sits in the top ten. What these receptors recognize is not known. CD4+ T cells from unexposed donors were obtained before the COVID-19 pandemic (2011-2018). The cells were cultured for over eight days before CD4+ T cells were isolated. The sample taken for sequencing was CD4+ T cells from PBMCs, cultured in vitro. The receptors here all came from a human donor in good health.

The chain combines TRBV7-8 with TRBJ2-1; TRBD2 aligns across 11 bases. This CDR3 is 15 amino acids long. V lost 3 bases to trimming and J lost 7 bases; unmatched junction nucleotides: 5. In germline, CDR1 is SGHVS, CDR2 FQNEAQ. The CDR3: CASSFTSGSKNEQFF. The CDR3 nucleotides read TGTGCCAGCAGCTTTACTAGCGGGAGTAAGAATGAGCAGTTCTTC.

This chain joins TRBV14 and TRBJ2-7; D may be TRBD1 (5 bases). Germline loops: CDR1 SGHDN, CDR2 FVKESK. This CDR3 contains 14 residues. The V gene lost 4 bases and the J gene lost 0 bases, with 10 bases spanning the gap. For the CDR3, the DNA is TGTGCCAGCAGCCGAGCAGGGCTCTCCTACGAGCAGTACTTC. Its translation: CASSRAGLSYEQYF.

The CDR3 sequence: CASRLYYGYTF. CDR3 nucleotides: TGTGCCAGCAGATTATACTATGGCTACACCTTC. V and J are TRBV12-3 or TRBV12-4 and TRBJ1-2; D remains ambiguous. The CDR3 has 11 residues. The V and J ends lost 6 bases and 3 bases respectively, with 5 bases between them.

This sequence joins TRBV6-2 or TRBV6-3 and TRBJ2-7; TRBD2 aligns across 8 bases. The V gene end was trimmed by 2 bases and the J gene end by 3 bases; junction bases not matched to a gene: 6. Germline V gives CDR1 MNHEY, CDR2 SVGEGT. The CDR3 contains 15 residues. CDR3 sequence: CASSYRTSPGYEQYF. CDR3 coding DNA: TGTGCCAGCAGTTACAGGACTAGCCCTGGCTACGAGCAGTACTTC.

J is TRBJ2-7 and V is TRBV7-2; D gene unclear. V lost 1 base and J 0 bases, leaving 10 bases between the germline ends. The length of the CDR3 is 15 residues. Germline lookup yields CDR1 SGHTA and CDR2 FQGNSA. CDR3 amino acids: CASSLDGGSSYEQYF. The CDR3 bases are TGTGCCAGCAGCTTAGATGGCGGTAGCTCCTACGAGCAGTACTTC.

The V call is TRBV3-1 (or the pseudogene TRBV3-2), the J call TRBJ2-5; D is unresolved. Germline CDR1 reads LGHDT; CDR2 reads YNNKEL (reference sequence). The CDR3 is 14 residues long. V lost 0 bases and J lost 1, with 6 bases in between. This CDR3 reads CASSQDMAQETQYF. In DNA form, the CDR3 reads TGTGCCAGCAGCCAAGATATGGCCCAAGAGACCCAGTACTTC.

The V call is TRBV19, the J call TRBJ2-7; D is undetermined. Germline CDR1 reads LNHDA; CDR2 reads SQIVND (reference sequence). Trimming took 5 bases from V and 6 from J, leaving 14 bases between them. CDR3 length: 13 amino acids. In DNA, the CDR3 is TGTGCCAGTAGTGTAGGACGGATCGGCGAGCAGTACTTC. The encoded protein is CASSVGRIGEQYF.

The chain recombines TRBV5-1 with TRBJ1-5; D remains unclear. The CDR3 consists of 13 residues. Trimming took off 5 bases at V and 0 bases at J, with 6 bases between the two ends. Germline V CDR1 and CDR2: SGHRS, YFSETQ. The CDR3 sequence is CASRPDSNQPQHF. CDR3 sequence (DNA): TGCGCCAGCAGACCAGATAGCAATCAGCCCCAGCATTTT.

The CDR3 region is CASLPWAGGAEQYF. DNA for the CDR3: TGTGCCAGCCTCCCCTGGGCAGGGGGCGCCGAGCAGTACTTC. The V call is TRBV2, the J call TRBJ2-7, with 8 bases lining up with TRBD1. The V gene's germline CDR1 is SNHLY and CDR2 FYNNEI. Unmatched junction bases numbered 12, after V lost 8 bases and J lost 6 bases. The CDR3 consists of 14 residues.

The CDR3 DNA reads as TGTGCCAGCAGCAAACAACCCAGATATAGCAATCAGCCCCAGCATTTT. Its translation: CASSKQPRYSNQPQHF. The chain uses TRBV21-1 and TRBJ1-5; TRBD1, the D gene given by the table, was not confirmed from the DNA. TRBV21-1 is tagged as a pseudogene. The CDR3 contains 16 residues.

The rearrangement joins TRBV5-5 to TRBJ2-4; 7 positions agree with TRBD1. The junction had 11 bases not matched to a gene; V was cut back by 4 bases and J by 4 bases. Per the germline V gene, CDR1 is SGHKS and CDR2 is YYEKEE (reference sequence). This CDR3 has 16 residues. This CDR3 is CASSIEPSTGKNIQYF. In nucleotides, the CDR3 is TGTGCCAGCAGCATAGAACCGTCGACAGGGAAAAACATTCAGTACTTC. The entire variable domain, with the rest obtained from reference TRBV5-5 and TRBJ2-4, is as follows: DAGVTQSPTHLIKTRGQQVTLRCSPISGHKSVSWYQQVLGQGPQFIFQYYEKEERGRGNFPDRFSARQFPNYSSELNVNALLLGDSALYLCASSIEPSTGKNIQYFGAGTRLSVL.

This clone was counted only a few times. DNA of the CDR3: TGTGCCAGCGAGCCCGCTAACAGGGTAGGCTCACCCCTCCACTTT. The encoded protein is CASEPANRVGSPLHF. The genes are TRBV7-2 and TRBJ1-6; a possible D gene is TRBD1 (6 bases). V lost 8 bases, J lost 10 bases, and 21 bases lay in between. CDR1 and CDR2 from the germline V gene are SGHTA and FQGNSA. The CDR3 runs 15 residues.

This chain joins TRBV12-5 and TRBJ1-3; TRBD1 agrees at 7 bases. Germline CDR1 LGHNT, CDR2 FRNRAP. V was pared by 6 bases and J by 0 bases, with 11 bases of the junction left unmatched. CDR3 length: 17 amino acids. In DNA form, the CDR3 reads TGTGCTAGTGGCGAGACAGGGCGAGGGCTCTCTGGAAACACCATATATTTT. Its translation: CASGETGRGLSGNTIYF.

This clone was found a few times. The chain is built from TRBV19 and TRBJ1-2; D gene unclear. Germline lookup yields CDR1 LNHDA and CDR2 SQIVND (reference sequence). V lost 3 bases to trimming and J lost 2 bases, with 10 bases between them. The CDR3 length is 14 residues. CDR3 in DNA: TGTGCCAGTAGTATCGTTACGGAAAACTATGGCTACACCTTC. It is translated as CASSIVTENYGYTF.

The chain couples TRBV9 to TRBJ2-7, with 7 bases that match TRBD1. Germline V CDR1 and CDR2: SGDLS, YYNGEE. V dropped 3 bases and J dropped 5; count of bases not matched to a gene: 11. The CDR3 consists of 15 residues. CDR3 DNA: TGTGCCAGCAGCGAGACCCCCGACAGGGTCGACGAGCAGTACTTC. Translation gives CASSETPDRVDEQYF.

By proportion, this clone is medium-sized. This chain links TRBV7-9 with TRBJ2-1; 7 bases agree with TRBD2. V shed 3 bases, J shed 6 bases, and the junction held 8 bases outside the gene matches. Per the germline V gene, CDR1 is SEHNR and CDR2 is FQNEAQ (reference sequence). The CDR3 loop spans 15 amino acids. The CDR3 here is CASSFWSRGVNEQFF. The DNA for the CDR3 is TGTGCCAGCAGCTTTTGGTCCCGGGGGGTCAATGAGCAGTTCTTC. The entire variable domain, with the rest obtained from reference TRBV7-9 and TRBJ2-1, is as follows: DTGVSQNPRHKITKRGQNVTFRCDPISEHNRLYWYRQTLGQGPEFLTYFQNEAQLEKSRLLSDRFSAERPKGSFSTLEIQRTEQGDSAMYLCASSFWSRGVNEQFFGPGTRLTVL.

The chain employs TRBV7-7 and TRBJ2-3; TRBD2 matches 13 bases. In germline, CDR1 is SSHAT, CDR2 FNYEAQ (reference sequence). The V segment lost 1 base and the J segment 8 bases; nucleotides outside the gene matches: 12. This CDR3 comprises 18 residues. In DNA, the CDR3 is TGTGCCAGCAGCTTAGGACGCGGACTAGCGGGAGAGTTGGGTACGCAGTATTTT. Its translation is CASSLGRGLAGELGTQYF.

This chain joins TRBV2 and TRBJ2-2, with D possibly being TRBD1 (5 bases). Germline CDR1 and CDR2: SNHLY and FYNNEI. Trimming pared 6 bases from V and 6 bases from J, leaving 29 bases between. The CDR3 runs to 19 residues. DNA for the CDR3: TGTGCCAGCAGATCTAGACGGTCGGTCTCCTGGGGCTCGGCCGGGGAGCTGTTTTTT. Its protein product is CASRSRRSVSWGSAGELFF.

This clone was seen only once. V gene TRBV13 combines with J gene TRBJ2-4, with D possibly TRBD2 on 6 matching bases. Germline lookup yields CDR1 PRHDT and CDR2 FYEKMQ (reference sequence). V lost 6 bases and J lost 8, with 11 bases in between. This CDR3 is built from 12 residues. The CDR3 sequence: CASSSGSHIQYF. The CDR3 region has the DNA TGTGCCAGCAGTTCCGGGAGTCACATTCAGTACTTC. The variable domain in full, with the rest retrieved from reference TRBV13 and TRBJ2-4, is AAGVIQSPRHLIKEKRETATLKCYPIPRHDTVYWYQQGPGQDPQFLISFYEKMQSDKGSIPDRFSAQQFSDYHSELNMSSLELGDSALYFCASSSGSHIQYFGAGTRLSVL.

This clone appeared a single time. The chain recombines TRBV5-1 with TRBJ2-2; 9 bases agree with TRBD1. J gave up 2 bases and V 5 bases, and 7 bases lay outside the gene matches. Germline values: CDR1 SGHRS, CDR2 YFSETQ. The CDR3 is 16 residues long. The CDR3 coding sequence is TGCGCCAGCAGTCGAACAGGGGGCCGCAACACCGGGGAGCTGTTTTTT. It encodes CASSRTGGRNTGELFF.

The chain uses TRBV7-9 and TRBJ2-2; maybe TRBD2 (6 bases). V was cut by 6 bases and J by 5 bases, with 19 bases left in between. This CDR3 has 16 amino acids. Germline CDR1 SEHNR, CDR2 FQNEAQ (reference sequence). CDR3 residues: CASRPTTGVGTGELFF. CDR3 DNA: TGTGCCAGCAGACCCACTACGGGGGTGGGGACCGGGGAGCTGTTTTTT.

The chain carries TRBV12-5 and TRBJ2-1, with a tentative D call TRBD2 (7 bases). This CDR3 comprises 15 residues. The V gene lost 4 bases and the J gene lost 5 bases, with 15 bases spanning the gap. The germline V gene has CDR1 LGHNT and CDR2 FRNRAP. The CDR3 sequence is CASGSPGGTHNEQFF. In DNA, the CDR3 is TGTGCTAGTGGTTCCCCGGGGGGCACCCACAATGAGCAGTTCTTC.

The gene calls are TRBV7-3 and TRBJ2-1; TRBD2 aligns across 7 bases. V lost 4 bases to trimming and J lost 4 bases; unmatched junction nucleotides: 7. Germline values: CDR1 SGHTA, CDR2 FQGTGA. The CDR3 spans 15 residues. The CDR3 sequence is CASSSTAGLYNEQFF. The CDR3 nucleotides are TGTGCCAGCAGCTCGACCGCGGGACTATACAATGAGCAGTTCTTC.

The J gene is TRBJ2-1, the V gene TRBV28; 8 bases fit TRBD1. The CDR3 runs to 15 residues. The germline V gene has CDR1 MDHEN and CDR2 SYDVKM. The V gene end was trimmed by 6 bases and the J gene end by 3 bases; junction bases not matched to a gene: 7. The CDR3 nucleotides read TGTGCCAGCAGACCCGGGACAGGCGTCTACAATGAGCAGTTCTTC. Amino acids: CASRPGTGVYNEQFF. Combining the CDR3 with reference TRBV28 and TRBJ2-1 gives the whole variable domain DVKVTQSSRYLVKRTGEKVFLECVQDMDHENMFWYRQDPGLGLRLIYFSYDVKMKEKGDIPEGYSVSREKKERFSLILESASTNQTSMYLCASRPGTGVYNEQFFGPGTRLTVL.

The CDR3 sequence: CASSQEVRPSSGNTIYF. The CDR3 nucleotides read TGTGCCAGCAGCCAAGAAGTCAGACCCAGCTCTGGAAACACCATATATTTT. This sequence joins TRBV4-2 and TRBJ1-3, with no clear D. There are 17 residues in the CDR3. From germline, CDR1 is LGHNA and CDR2 YNFKEQ. Trimming left V 0 bases short and J 0 bases short, with 12 bases between.

The rearrangement joins TRBV28 to TRBJ2-7, with unresolved D. The germline gives CDR1 MDHEN, CDR2 SYDVKM. The CDR3 length is 13 residues. V lost 6 bases and J lost 3, with 12 bases in between. CDR3 nucleotides: TGTGCCAGCAGGCCCACTCTCAACTACGAGCAGTACTTC. Amino acid sequence: CASRPTLNYEQYF.

The chain joins TRBV10-3 to TRBJ1-2, with TRBD1 matching over 7 bases. J was trimmed by 7 bases and V by 7 bases; bases with no gene match: 12. Per the germline V gene, CDR1 is ENHRY and CDR2 is SYGVKD. CDR3 length: 14 amino acids. The CDR3 DNA reads as TGTGCCATCAAGGAATCGACAGGGTCTATTGGCTACACCTTC. This translates into CAIKESTGSIGYTF.

The chain couples TRBV6-1 to TRBJ2-3; TRBD1 might be the D (5 bases). Per the germline V gene, CDR1 is MNHNS and CDR2 is SASEGT. V lost 2 bases, J lost 1 base, and 13 bases lay in between. The CDR3 is made up of 16 amino acids. DNA for the CDR3: TGTGCCAGCAGTGAAATGTACAGGAAGCGCACAGATACGCAGTATTTT. This codes for CASSEMYRKRTDTQYF.

The gene calls are TRBV5-6 and TRBJ1-2, with D hard to call. The length of the CDR3 is 13 residues. Germline V gives CDR1 SGHDT, CDR2 YYEEEE. Trimming cost V 4 bases and J 3 bases, with 10 bases left between them. The CDR3 nucleotides read TGTGCCAGCAGCCCGGGAGGAGACTATGGCTACACCTTC. Residues: CASSPGGDYGYTF.

This chain uses TRBV29-1 with TRBJ2-5, with 9 bases lining up with TRBD1. CDR3 length equals 12 residues. Germline CDR1 reads SQVTM; CDR2 reads ANQGSEA. V was clipped by 7 bases and J by 5 bases; unmatched bases: 5. The CDR3 region is CSASTGGETQYF. In nucleotides, the CDR3 is TGCAGCGCATCTACAGGGGGCGAGACCCAGTACTTC.

The chain links TRBV18 to TRBJ1-4; TRBD1 matches 7 bases. Germline V gene data show CDR1 as KGHSH and CDR2 as LQKENI. The CDR3 has 15 amino acids. V was clipped by 4 bases and J by 7 bases; unmatched bases: 9. CDR3 DNA sequence: TGTGCCAGCTCACTCTCCGGGACAGTGGCTGAAAAACTGTTTTTT. Translated, it gives CASSLSGTVAEKLFF.